This entry lists 3 T cell receptor beta chains sequenced from one sample in a study of vaccination and CD4 T cells after COVID-19. Antigen specificity for these receptors is unknown. Cultured CD4+ T-cell DNA underwent Oncomine TCR Beta short-read sequencing. MiXCR, applied by TCRdb to the PCR reads, yields one record per CDR3 protein. The sample lists more than 20,000 distinct CDR3 sequences; 46% were seen once. Time point meaning: late sampling 161 to 241 days after vaccination in a few convalescent patients. The treatment denotes: roughly 10-day PBMC culture with coronavirus spike peptide pools or control peptides (ViraFEST assay). The material was CD4+ T cells from blood, cultured in vitro, obtained about 7 months after SARS-CoV-2 vaccination. Receptor source: a human donor who had recovered from COVID-19.

V is TRBV7-9 and J is TRBJ2-1, with no clear D. The CDR3 has 15 residues. The germline gives CDR1 SEHNR, CDR2 FQNEAQ (reference sequence). The V and J ends lost 1 base and 1 base respectively, with 8 bases between them. The CDR3 region has the DNA TGTGCCAGCAGCTTAGGGTCAGTGTCCTACAATGAGCAGTTCTTC. Translated: CASSLGSVSYNEQFF.

The chain carries TRBV2 and TRBJ2-7; 8 nucleotides match TRBD1. Germline lookup yields CDR1 SNHLY and CDR2 FYNNEI. V was clipped by 5 bases and J by 1 base; unmatched bases: 1. The CDR3 consists of 13 residues. The DNA for the CDR3 is TGTGCCAGCAGTCGACAGGGGTCCTACGAGCAGTACTTC. It codes for CASSRQGSYEQYF.

The chain is built from TRBV19 and TRBJ2-7; D not certain. With 1 base removed from V and 2 bases from J, the gap between germline ends came to 9 bases. The germline V gene encodes CDR1 LNHDA and CDR2 SQIVND (reference sequence). The CDR3 has 14 residues. CDR3 protein: CASSIADGPYEQYF. The CDR3 coding sequence is TGTGCCAGTAGTATAGCGGACGGTCCCTACGAGCAGTACTTC.